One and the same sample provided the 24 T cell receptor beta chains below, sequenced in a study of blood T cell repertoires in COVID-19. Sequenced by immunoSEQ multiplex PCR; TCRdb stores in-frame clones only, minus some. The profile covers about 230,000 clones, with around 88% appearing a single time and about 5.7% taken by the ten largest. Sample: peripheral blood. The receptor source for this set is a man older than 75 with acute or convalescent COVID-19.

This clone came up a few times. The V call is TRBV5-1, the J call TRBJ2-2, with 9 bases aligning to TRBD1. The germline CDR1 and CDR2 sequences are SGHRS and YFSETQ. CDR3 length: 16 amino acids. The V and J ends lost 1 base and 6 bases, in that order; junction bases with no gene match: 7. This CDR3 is CASSLPGTGIAGELFF. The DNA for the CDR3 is TGCGCCAGCAGCTTGCCCGGGACAGGGATCGCCGGGGAGCTGTTTTTT. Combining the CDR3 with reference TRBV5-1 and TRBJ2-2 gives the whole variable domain KAGVTQTPRYLIKTRGQQVTLSCSPISGHRSVSWYQQTPGQGLQFLFEYFSETQRNKGNFPGRFSGRQFSNSRSEMNVSTLELGDSALYLCASSLPGTGIAGELFFGEGSRLTVL.

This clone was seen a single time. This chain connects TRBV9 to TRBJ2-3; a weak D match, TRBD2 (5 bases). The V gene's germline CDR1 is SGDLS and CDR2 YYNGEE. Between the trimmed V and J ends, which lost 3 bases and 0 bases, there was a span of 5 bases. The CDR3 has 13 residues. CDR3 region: CASSGGSTDTQYF. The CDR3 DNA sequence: TGTGCCAGCAGCGGCGGGAGCACAGATACGCAGTATTTT.

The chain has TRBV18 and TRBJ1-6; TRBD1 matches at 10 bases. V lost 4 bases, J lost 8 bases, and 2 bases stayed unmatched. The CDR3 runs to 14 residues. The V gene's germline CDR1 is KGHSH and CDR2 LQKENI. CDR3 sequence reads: CASSLDRGYSPLHF. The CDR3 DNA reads TGTGCCAGCTCACTGGACAGGGGGTATTCACCCCTCCACTTT.

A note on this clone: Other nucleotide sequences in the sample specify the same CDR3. The DNA of the CDR3 is TGCGCCAGCAGCCTGGGACTAGCAGATTACGAGCAGTACTTC. Its translation is CASSLGLADYEQYF. The V gene is TRBV5-1, the J gene TRBJ2-7; 9 bases are a match to TRBD2. J was trimmed by 4 bases and V by 4 bases; bases with no gene match: 6. CDR1 and CDR2 from the germline V gene are SGHRS and YFSETQ. The CDR3 is 14 amino acids. Using reference TRBV5-1 and TRBJ2-7 for the parts outside the CDR3, the full variable domain is KAGVTQTPRYLIKTRGQQVTLSCSPISGHRSVSWYQQTPGQGLQFLFEYFSETQRNKGNFPGRFSGRQFSNSRSEMNVSTLELGDSALYLCASSLGLADYEQYFGPGTRLTVT.

The DNA for the CDR3 is TGTGCCAGCAGCTTGAGTTCGCTTGGCTCCAACTATGGCTACACCTTC. Residues: CASSLSSLGSNYGYTF. The chain joins TRBV5-4 to TRBJ1-2, with no clear D. Trimming cost V 1 base and J 2 bases, with 15 bases left between them. Germline V gives CDR1 SGHNT, CDR2 YYREEE (reference sequence). This CDR3 spans 16 amino acids. The full variable domain, rest sourced from reference TRBV5-4 and TRBJ1-2, is ETGVTQSPTHLIKTRGQQVTLRCSSQSGHNTVSWYQQALGQGPQFIFQYYREEENGRGNFPPRFSGLQFPNYSSELNVNALELDDSALYLCASSLSSLGSNYGYTFGSGTRLTVV.

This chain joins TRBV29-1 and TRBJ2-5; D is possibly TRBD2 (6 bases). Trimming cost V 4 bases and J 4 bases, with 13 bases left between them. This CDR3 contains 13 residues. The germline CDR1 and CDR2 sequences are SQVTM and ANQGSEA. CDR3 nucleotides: TGCAGCGTTGGGGGAACCGGGGGAGAGACCCAGTACTTC. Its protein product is CSVGGTGGETQYF.

DNA of the CDR3: TGTGCCAGCAGTGCCGGAGTGGGGTGGAGGGACACTGAAGCTTTCTTT. Translated: CASSAGVGWRDTEAFF. V usage is TRBV2 and J usage is TRBJ1-1; no clear D. V shed 4 bases and J shed 3 bases, with 18 bases lying between them. The CDR3 runs 16 residues. Germline V gene sequence: CDR1 SNHLY, CDR2 FYNNEI.

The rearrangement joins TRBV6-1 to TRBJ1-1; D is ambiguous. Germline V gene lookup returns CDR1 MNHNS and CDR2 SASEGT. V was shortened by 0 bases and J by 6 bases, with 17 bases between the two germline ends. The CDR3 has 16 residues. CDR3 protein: CASSEAGQTYIAEAFF. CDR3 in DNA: TGTGCCAGCAGTGAAGCGGGCCAGACCTACATAGCTGAAGCTTTCTTT.

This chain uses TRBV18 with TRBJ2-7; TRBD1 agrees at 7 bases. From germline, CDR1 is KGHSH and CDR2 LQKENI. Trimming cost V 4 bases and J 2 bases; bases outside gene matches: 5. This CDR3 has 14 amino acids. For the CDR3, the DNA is TGTGCCAGCTCACGGGCAGGGGGACCCTACGAGCAGTACTTC. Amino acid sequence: CASSRAGGPYEQYF.

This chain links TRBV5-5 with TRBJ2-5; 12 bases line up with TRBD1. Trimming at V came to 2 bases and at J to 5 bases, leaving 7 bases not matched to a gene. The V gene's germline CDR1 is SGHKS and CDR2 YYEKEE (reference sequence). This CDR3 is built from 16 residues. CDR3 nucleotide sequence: TGTGCCAGCAGCTTTGAGGGACAGGGGGCATGGGAGACCCAGTACTTC. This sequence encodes CASSFEGQGAWETQYF. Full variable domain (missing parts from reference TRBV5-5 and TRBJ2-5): DAGVTQSPTHLIKTRGQQVTLRCSPISGHKSVSWYQQVLGQGPQFIFQYYEKEERGRGNFPDRFSARQFPNYSSELNVNALLLGDSALYLCASSFEGQGAWETQYFGPGTRLLVL.

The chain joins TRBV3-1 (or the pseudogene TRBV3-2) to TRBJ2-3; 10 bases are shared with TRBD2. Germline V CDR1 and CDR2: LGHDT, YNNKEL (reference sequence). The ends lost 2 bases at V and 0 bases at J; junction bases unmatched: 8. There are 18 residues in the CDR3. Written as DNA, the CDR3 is TGTGCCAGCAGCCAATACCCTAGCGGGGGAACTAGCACAGATACGCAGTATTTT. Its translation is CASSQYPSGGTSTDTQYF.

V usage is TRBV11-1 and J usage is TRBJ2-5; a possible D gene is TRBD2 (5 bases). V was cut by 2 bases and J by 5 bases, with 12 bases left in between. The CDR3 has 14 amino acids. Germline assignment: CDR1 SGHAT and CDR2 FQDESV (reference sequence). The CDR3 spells CASSLRAGVETQYF. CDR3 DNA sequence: TGTGCCAGCAGCTTACGGGCGGGTGTCGAGACCCAGTACTTC.

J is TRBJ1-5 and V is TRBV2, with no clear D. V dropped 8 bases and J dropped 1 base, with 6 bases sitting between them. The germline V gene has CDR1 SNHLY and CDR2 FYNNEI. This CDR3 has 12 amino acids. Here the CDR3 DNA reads TGTGCCAGCGGCAGGAGCAATCAGCCCCAGCATTTT. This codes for CASGRSNQPQHF.

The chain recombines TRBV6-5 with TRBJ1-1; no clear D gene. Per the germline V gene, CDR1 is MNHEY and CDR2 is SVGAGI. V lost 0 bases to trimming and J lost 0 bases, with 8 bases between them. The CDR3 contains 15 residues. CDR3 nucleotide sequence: TGTGCCAGCAGTTACTCTAGAAATTTGAACACTGAAGCTTTCTTT. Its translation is CASSYSRNLNTEAFF.

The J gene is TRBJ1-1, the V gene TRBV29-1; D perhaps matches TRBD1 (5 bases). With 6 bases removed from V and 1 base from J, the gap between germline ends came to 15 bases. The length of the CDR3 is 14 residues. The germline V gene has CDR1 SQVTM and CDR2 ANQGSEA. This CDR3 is CSVAPGLRNTEAFF. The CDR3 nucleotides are TGCAGCGTAGCCCCGGGACTCCGGAACACTGAAGCTTTCTTT.

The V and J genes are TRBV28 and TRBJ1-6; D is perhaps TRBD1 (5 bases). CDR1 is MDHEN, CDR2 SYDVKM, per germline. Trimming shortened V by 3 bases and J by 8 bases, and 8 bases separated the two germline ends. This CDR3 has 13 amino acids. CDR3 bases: TGTGCCAGCAGTTTCGACAGAGATTCACCCCTCCACTTT. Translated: CASSFDRDSPLHF.

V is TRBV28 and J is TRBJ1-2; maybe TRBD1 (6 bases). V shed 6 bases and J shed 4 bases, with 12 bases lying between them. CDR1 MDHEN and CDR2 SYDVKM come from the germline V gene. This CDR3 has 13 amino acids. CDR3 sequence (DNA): TGTGCCAGCAGACCCGGGACACCCTATGGCTACACCTTC. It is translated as CASRPGTPYGYTF.

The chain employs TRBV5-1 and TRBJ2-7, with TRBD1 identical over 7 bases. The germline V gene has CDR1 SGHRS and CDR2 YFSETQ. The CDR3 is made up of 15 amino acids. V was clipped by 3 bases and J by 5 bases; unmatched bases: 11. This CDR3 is CASSSGQLGRNEQYF. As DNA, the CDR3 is TGCGCCAGCAGCTCGGGACAGCTCGGAAGGAACGAGCAGTACTTC.

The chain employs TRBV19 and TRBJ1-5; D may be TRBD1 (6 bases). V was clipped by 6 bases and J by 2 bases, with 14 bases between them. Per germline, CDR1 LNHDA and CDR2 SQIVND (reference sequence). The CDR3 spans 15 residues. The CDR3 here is CASRPQGTGNQPQHF. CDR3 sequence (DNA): TGTGCCAGTAGACCACAGGGTACGGGCAATCAGCCCCAGCATTTT. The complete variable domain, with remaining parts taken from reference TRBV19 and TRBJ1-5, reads DGGITQSPKYLFRKEGQNVTLSCEQNLNHDAMYWYRQDPGQGLRLIYYSQIVNDFQKGDIAEGYSVSREKKESFPLTVTSAQKNPTAFYLCASRPQGTGNQPQHFGDGTRLSIL.

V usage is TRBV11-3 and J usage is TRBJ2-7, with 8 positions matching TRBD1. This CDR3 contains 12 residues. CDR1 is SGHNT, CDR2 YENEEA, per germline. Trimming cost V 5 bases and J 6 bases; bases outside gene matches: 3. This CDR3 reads CASSGTGSEQYF. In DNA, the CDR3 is TGTGCCAGCAGCGGGACAGGATCCGAGCAGTACTTC.

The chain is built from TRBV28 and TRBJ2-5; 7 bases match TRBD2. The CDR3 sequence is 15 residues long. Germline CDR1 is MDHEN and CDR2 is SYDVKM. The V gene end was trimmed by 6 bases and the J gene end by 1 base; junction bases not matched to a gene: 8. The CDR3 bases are TGTGCCAGCAGATCGGGGGGTAAAGCCCAAGAGACCCAGTACTTC. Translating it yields CASRSGGKAQETQYF.

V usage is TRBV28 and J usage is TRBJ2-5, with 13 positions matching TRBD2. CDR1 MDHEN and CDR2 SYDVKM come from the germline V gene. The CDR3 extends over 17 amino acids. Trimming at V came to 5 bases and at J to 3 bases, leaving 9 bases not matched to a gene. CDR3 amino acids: CASSLSHGTSGKETQYF. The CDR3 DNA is TGTGCCAGCAGTCTCAGCCATGGGACTAGCGGGAAAGAGACCCAGTACTTC.

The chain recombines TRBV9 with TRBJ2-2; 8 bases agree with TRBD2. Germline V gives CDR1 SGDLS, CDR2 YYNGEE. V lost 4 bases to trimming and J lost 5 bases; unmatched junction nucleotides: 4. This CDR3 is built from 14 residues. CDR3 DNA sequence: TGTGCCAGCAGCCAGCGGGAGAGGACCGGGGAGCTGTTTTTT. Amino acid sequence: CASSQRERTGELFF.

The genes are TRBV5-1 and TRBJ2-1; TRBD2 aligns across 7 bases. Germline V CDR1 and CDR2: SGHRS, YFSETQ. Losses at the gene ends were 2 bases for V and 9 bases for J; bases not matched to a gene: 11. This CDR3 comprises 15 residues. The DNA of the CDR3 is TGCGCCAGCAGCTTTGAGGCTAGCGGCCTGGGTGAGCAGTTCTTC. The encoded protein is CASSFEASGLGEQFF.